This T cell receptor (beta chain) appears in the sequencing data of a study of CD8 T cells in ankylosing spondylitis. Overall study results and limits: Disease-associated clones were CD8+ and fairly uncommon in peripheral blood. Disease-linked clones were reportedly significantly enriched in matched ankylosing spondylitis synovial fluid.

In its sample, this clonotype was seen many times. What it binds is unknown. Its ends do not fully match the called genes, so a read error is possible. Quantitative 5'-RACE was performed with molecular barcodes, and it yielded the TCR beta libraries. TCRdb re-derived calls from the 5' RACE reads in MiXCR, one entry per CDR3 protein. The sample records 100,000 to 150,000 distinct CDR3 sequences, roughly 7.3% being singletons. This CDR3 is built from 14 residues. Germline values: CDR1 DFQATT, CDR2 SNEGSKA (reference sequence). The chain is built from TRBV20-1 and TRBJ2-3, with 9 bases identical to TRBD1. The source is a male donor with ankylosing spondylitis or in good health (not recorded which). Sample: blood, either unsorted or a sorted T cell fraction (not recorded which). CDR3 sequence reads: CSASGTGRTNTQYF. The CDR3 nucleotides read TGCAGTGCTTCCGGGACAGGGCGCACAAATACGCAGTATTTT.